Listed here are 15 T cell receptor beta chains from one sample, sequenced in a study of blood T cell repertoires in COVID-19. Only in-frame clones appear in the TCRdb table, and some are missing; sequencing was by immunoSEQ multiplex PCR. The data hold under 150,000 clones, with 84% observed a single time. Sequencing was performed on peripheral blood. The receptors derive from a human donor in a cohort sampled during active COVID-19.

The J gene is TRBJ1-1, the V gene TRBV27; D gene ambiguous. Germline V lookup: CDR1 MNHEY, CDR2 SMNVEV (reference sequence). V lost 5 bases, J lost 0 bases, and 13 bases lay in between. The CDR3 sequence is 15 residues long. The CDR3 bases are TGTGCCAGCAGTACAATACAGAAGTTGAACACTGAAGCTTTCTTT. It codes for CASSTIQKLNTEAFF.

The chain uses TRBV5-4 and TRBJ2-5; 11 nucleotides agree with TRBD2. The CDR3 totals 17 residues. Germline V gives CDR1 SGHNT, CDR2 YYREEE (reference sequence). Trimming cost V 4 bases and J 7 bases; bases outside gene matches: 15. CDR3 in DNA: TGTGCCAGCAGCGTGGGAGCTGGTGGTAGCGGGGGGGGGACCCAGTACTTC. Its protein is CASSVGAGGSGGGTQYF.

Here the CDR3 reads CAISLQGNGAGANVLTF. Written as DNA, the CDR3 is TGTGCCATCAGTCTACAGGGGAATGGAGCTGGGGCCAACGTCCTGACTTTC. The chain joins TRBV10-3 to TRBJ2-6; 7 positions agree with TRBD1. From germline, CDR1 is ENHRY and CDR2 SYGVKD. The CDR3 runs 17 residues. Trimming took 5 bases from V and 2 from J; bases not matched to a gene: 9.

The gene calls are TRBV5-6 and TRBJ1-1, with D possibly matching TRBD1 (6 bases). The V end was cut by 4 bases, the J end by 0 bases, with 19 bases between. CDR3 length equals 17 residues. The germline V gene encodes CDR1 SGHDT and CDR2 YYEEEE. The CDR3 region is CASSTRQAAYMNTEAFF. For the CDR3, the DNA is TGTGCCAGCAGCACCCGACAGGCCGCTTACATGAACACTGAAGCTTTCTTT.

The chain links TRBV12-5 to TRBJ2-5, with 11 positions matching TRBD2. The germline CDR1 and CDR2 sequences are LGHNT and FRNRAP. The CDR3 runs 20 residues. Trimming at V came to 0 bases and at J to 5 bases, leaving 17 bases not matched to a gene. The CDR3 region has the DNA TGTGCTAGTGGTTTGGTACGTCAGCCGGGACTAGCGGCTCCCAGGGAGACCCAGTACTTC. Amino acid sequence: CASGLVRQPGLAAPRETQYF.

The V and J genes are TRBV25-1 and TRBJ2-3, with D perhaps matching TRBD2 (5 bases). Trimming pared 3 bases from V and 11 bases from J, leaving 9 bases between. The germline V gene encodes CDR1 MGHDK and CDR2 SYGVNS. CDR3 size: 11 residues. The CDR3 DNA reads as TGTGCCAGCAGTGAGGAGGTCGAGCAGTATTTT. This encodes CASSEEVEQYF. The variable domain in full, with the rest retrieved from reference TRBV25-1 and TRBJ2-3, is EADIYQTPRYLVIGTGKKITLECSQTMGHDKMYWYQQDPGMELHLIHYSYGVNSTEKGDLSSESTVSRIRTEHFPLTLESARPSHTSQYLCASSEEVEQYFGPGTRLTVL.

The CDR3 region has the DNA TGCAGCGTTGTTGGGACTATGAACACTGAAGCTTTCTTT. It yields the protein CSVVGTMNTEAFF. The chain couples TRBV29-1 to TRBJ1-1, with TRBD1 as a possible D gene (5 bases). Germline V gene lookup returns CDR1 SQVTM and CDR2 ANQGSEA. This CDR3 comprises 13 residues. V was trimmed by 4 bases and J by 0 bases, leaving 9 bases between them. The full variable domain, with the rest looked up from reference TRBV29-1 and TRBJ1-1, is SAVISQKPSRDICQRGTSLTIQCQVDSQVTMMFWYRQQPGQSLTLIATANQGSEATYESGFVIDKFPISRPNLTFSTLTVSNMSPEDSSIYLCSVVGTMNTEAFFGQGTRLTVV.

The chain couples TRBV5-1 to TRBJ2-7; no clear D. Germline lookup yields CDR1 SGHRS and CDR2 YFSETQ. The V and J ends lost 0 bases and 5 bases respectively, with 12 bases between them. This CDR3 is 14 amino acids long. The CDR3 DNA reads TGCGCCAGCAGCTTGGCCCGTAGTCCTGACGAGCAGTACTTC. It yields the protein CASSLARSPDEQYF.

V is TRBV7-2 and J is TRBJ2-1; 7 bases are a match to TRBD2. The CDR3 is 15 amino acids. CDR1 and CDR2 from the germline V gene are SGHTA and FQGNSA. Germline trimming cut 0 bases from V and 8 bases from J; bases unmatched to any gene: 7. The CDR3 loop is CASSLAGTTDYEQFF. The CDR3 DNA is TGTGCCAGCAGCTTAGCCGGGACTACCGATTATGAGCAGTTCTTC.

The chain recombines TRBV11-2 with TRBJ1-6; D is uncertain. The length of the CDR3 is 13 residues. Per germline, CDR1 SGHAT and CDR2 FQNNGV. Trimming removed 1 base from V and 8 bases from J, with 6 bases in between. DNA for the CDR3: TGTGCCAGCAGCTTAGTCGAGGATTCACCCCTCCACTTT. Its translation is CASSLVEDSPLHF.

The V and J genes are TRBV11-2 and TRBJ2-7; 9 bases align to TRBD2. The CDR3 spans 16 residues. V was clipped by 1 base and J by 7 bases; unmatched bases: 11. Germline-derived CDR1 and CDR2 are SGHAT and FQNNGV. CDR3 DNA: TGTGCCAGCAGCTTAGGGGTCAGCGGGGGGTTGAGGGAGCAGTACTTC. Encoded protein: CASSLGVSGGLREQYF.

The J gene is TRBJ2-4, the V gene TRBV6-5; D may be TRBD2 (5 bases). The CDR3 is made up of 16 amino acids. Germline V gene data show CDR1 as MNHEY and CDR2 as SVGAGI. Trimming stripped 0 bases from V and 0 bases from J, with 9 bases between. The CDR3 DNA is TGTGCCAGCAGTTACTCGGGAGAGATAGCCAAAAACATTCAGTACTTC. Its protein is CASSYSGEIAKNIQYF.

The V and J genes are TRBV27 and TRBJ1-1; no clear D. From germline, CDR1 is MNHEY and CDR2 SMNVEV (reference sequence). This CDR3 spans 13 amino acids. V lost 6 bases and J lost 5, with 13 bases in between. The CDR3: CASRRGVQTEAFF. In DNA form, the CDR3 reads TGTGCCAGCAGACGGGGAGTACAAACTGAAGCTTTCTTT.

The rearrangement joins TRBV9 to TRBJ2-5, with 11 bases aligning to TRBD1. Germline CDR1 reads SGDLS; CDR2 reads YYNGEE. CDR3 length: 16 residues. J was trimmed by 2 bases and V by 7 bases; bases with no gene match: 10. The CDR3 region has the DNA TGTGCCAGCGGACAGGGGGCGACCTCGGGGCAAGAGACCCAGTACTTC. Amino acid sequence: CASGQGATSGQETQYF.

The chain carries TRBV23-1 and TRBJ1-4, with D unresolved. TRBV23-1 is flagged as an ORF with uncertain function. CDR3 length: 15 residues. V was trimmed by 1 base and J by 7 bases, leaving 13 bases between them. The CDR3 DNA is TGCGCCAGCAGTCAATATCGGTTGGCGGGTGAAAAACTGTTTTTT. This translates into CASSQYRLAGEKLFF.